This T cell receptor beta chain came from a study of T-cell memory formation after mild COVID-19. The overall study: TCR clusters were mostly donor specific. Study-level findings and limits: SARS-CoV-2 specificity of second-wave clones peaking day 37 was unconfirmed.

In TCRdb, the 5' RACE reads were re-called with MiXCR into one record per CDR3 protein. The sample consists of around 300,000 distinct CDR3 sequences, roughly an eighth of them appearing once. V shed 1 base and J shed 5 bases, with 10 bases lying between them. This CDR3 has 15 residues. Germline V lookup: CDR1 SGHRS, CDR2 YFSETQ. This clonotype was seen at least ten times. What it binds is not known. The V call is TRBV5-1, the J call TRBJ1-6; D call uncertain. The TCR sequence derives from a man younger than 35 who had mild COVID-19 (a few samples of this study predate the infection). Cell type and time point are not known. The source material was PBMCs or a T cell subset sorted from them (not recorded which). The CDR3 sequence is CASSLRSGDNSPLHF. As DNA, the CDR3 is TGCGCCAGCAGCTTGCGGTCAGGCGATAATTCACCCCTCCACTTT.